This T cell receptor (beta chain) was identified during a study of CD8+ T cells in alopecia areata. Study observations and caveats: Clarity of TCR sharing across patients fell short of that in mice, possibly HLA-related.

Both peripheral blood and punch biopsies of lesional scalp skin were obtained from patients who had alopecia areata. The researchers isolated CD4+ and CD8+ T cells from PBMCs by sorting. As concerns this clone: Its antigen remains unidentified.

cDNA reverse transcribed from extracted RNA served as the sequencing template. TCRdb keeps only in-frame clones here, not all; method: immunoSEQ multiplex PCR. Here the sample spans tens of thousands of clones, around 54% being singletons. Input material: NKG2D-high CD8+ T cells sorted from blood. The TCR was taken from a human donor with alopecia areata.

The CDR3 DNA follows: TGTGCCAGCAGTCTCCGAGGGGGGAGTCAGCCCCAGCATTTT. This codes for CASSLRGGSQPQHF. The V call is TRBV27, the J call TRBJ1-5; perhaps TRBD1 as D (6 bases). The CDR3 spans 14 residues. Trimming took off 5 bases at V and 6 bases at J, with 14 bases between the two ends. CDR1 and CDR2 (germline): MNHEY, SMNVEV (reference sequence).